This T cell receptor beta chain was sequenced for a study of beta chain features in type 1 diabetes. Sequenced material consisted of expressed TCRB transcripts (all of the isolated RNA was reverse transcribed). Repertoires were generated with immunoSEQ multiplex PCR, while TCRdb's copy carries only in-frame clones and drops some. The profile shows under 900,000 clones, roughly 15% of them singletons. V was pared by 11 bases and J by 7 bases, with 9 bases between. The CDR3 has 10 residues. Germline CDR1 and CDR2: MRHNA and SNTAGT. This clone was found a few times. The V gene is TRBV6-4, the J gene TRBJ1-5, with D perhaps TRBD1 (5 bases). Sequencing was done on a sample of naive CD4+ T cells from blood. This sequence was found in a woman aged 18 to 35 in good health. CDR3 amino acids: CAGGGQPQHF. CDR3 sequence (DNA): TGTGCCGGGGGAGGCCAGCCCCAGCATTTT.